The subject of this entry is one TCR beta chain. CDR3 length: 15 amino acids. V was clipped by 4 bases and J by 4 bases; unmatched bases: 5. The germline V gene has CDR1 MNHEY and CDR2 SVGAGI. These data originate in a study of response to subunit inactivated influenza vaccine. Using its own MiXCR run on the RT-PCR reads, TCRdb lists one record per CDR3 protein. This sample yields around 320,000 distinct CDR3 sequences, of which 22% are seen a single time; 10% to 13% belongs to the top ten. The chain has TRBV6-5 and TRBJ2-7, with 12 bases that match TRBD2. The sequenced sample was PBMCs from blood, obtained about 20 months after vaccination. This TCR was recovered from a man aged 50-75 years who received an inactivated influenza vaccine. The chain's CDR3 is CASSSTSGSSYEQYF. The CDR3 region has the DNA TGTGCCAGCAGTTCGACTAGCGGGAGTTCGTACGAGCAGTACTTC.